These 11 T cell receptor beta chains were sequenced from one sample in a study of early T cells in non-severe SARS-CoV-2 infection. TCRdb redid the calling of the 5' RACE reads with MiXCR, one entry per CDR3 protein. The sample gives 64,000 or so distinct CDR3 sequences, over 9.5% of which show up once; under 1.5% is in the top ten. The source was whole blood, collected at baseline. These receptor sequences come from an adult who was a healthcare worker with PCR-confirmed SARS-CoV-2 infection or an uninfected control (not recorded which).

The genes are TRBV27 and TRBJ2-7, with a possible D match to TRBD1 (6 bases). Between the trimmed V and J ends, which lost 7 bases and 4 bases, there was a span of 17 bases. This CDR3 has 14 residues. Germline V CDR1 and CDR2: MNHEY, SMNVEV (reference sequence). CDR3 DNA: TGTGCCAGCACGTCGATAGACAGGACTTACGAGCAGTACTTC. Translation: CASTSIDRTYEQYF.

This clonotype was recorded a few times. CDR3 coding DNA: TGTGCCAGCAGCTTAGTAGCGGGGGGGCCATTCAATGAGCAGTTCTTC. Translation gives CASSLVAGGPFNEQFF. This chain joins TRBV7-6 and TRBJ2-1, with TRBD2 identical over 11 bases. CDR1 is SGHVS and CDR2 is FNYEAQ in the germline V gene. Trimming removed 1 base from V and 6 bases from J; junction bases left unmatched: 5. The CDR3 covers 16 residues.

This clonotype was observed many times. This chain links TRBV20-1 with TRBJ1-1; no reliable D call. V lost 6 bases and J lost 5, with 19 bases in between. The CDR3 has 14 amino acids. The germline gives CDR1 DFQATT, CDR2 SNEGSKA (reference sequence). CDR3 in amino acids: CSAPQSSAPTEAFF. Written as DNA, the CDR3 is TGCAGTGCCCCACAAAGTAGCGCCCCAACTGAAGCTTTCTTT.

For this clonotype: Since a much larger clone is just one base distant, this may be a read error. The chain has TRBV5-4 and TRBJ2-3; D is unclear. The V end was cut by 4 bases, the J end by 1 base, with 13 bases between. Germline V gene lookup returns CDR1 SGHNT and CDR2 YYREEE (reference sequence). The CDR3 spans 15 residues. In nucleotides, the CDR3 is TGTGCCAGCAGCCCTGAGACTGCTTGCACAGATACGCAGTATTTT. It yields the protein CASSPETACTDTQYF.

The table lists this clonotype with a few counts. The gene calls are TRBV7-9 and TRBJ2-1; D is perhaps TRBD2 (7 bases). Trimming stripped 5 bases from V and 1 base from J, with 15 bases between. The germline CDR1 and CDR2 sequences are SEHNR and FQNEAQ (reference sequence). This CDR3 spans 16 amino acids. Written as DNA, the CDR3 is TGTGCCAGCAGCCCCAGAGGGGGGGGATCCTACAATGAGCAGTTCTTC. Amino acids: CASSPRGGGSYNEQFF.

The chain recombines TRBV12-3 or TRBV12-4 with TRBJ1-1; TRBD1 might be the D (6 bases). The germline V and J ends were trimmed by 7 bases and 3 bases, with 15 bases remaining between them. The CDR3 contains 14 residues. CDR3 region: CASTVSQGYTEAFF. The DNA for the CDR3 is TGTGCCAGCACCGTGTCGCAGGGGTACACTGAAGCTTTCTTT.

The chain has TRBV20-1 and TRBJ2-3, with 16 nucleotides matching TRBD2. Trimming removed 3 bases from V and 8 bases from J; junction bases left unmatched: 5. The germline CDR1 and CDR2 sequences are DFQATT and SNEGSKA (reference sequence). The CDR3 has 15 amino acids. For the CDR3, the DNA is TGCAGTGCTAGCGGGACTAGCGGGGGGGTTGGTACGCAGTATTTT. Translating gives CSASGTSGGVGTQYF.

This clonotype was counted only a few times. One junction end does not reproduce the germline sequence, and a read error may be involved. The chain joins TRBV2 to TRBJ1-5; D gene uncertain. CDR1 and CDR2 from the germline V gene are SNHLY and FYNNEI. The CDR3 runs to 12 residues. CDR3 residues: CASREGLQPQHF. CDR3 bases: TGTGCCAGCAGGGAAGGGCTCCAGCCCCAGCATTTT.

This clonotype was picked up many times. This chain links TRBV29-1 with TRBJ2-7; D possibly uses TRBD1 or TRBD2 (5 bases each). Trimming cost V 6 bases and J 2 bases, with 14 bases left between them. This CDR3 is built from 13 residues. Germline CDR1 is SQVTM and CDR2 is ANQGSEA. The CDR3 protein is CSVPGRGPYEQYF. Written as DNA, the CDR3 is TGCAGCGTCCCAGGACGGGGCCCCTACGAGCAGTACTTC.

The table lists this clonotype with many counts. This chain connects TRBV11-2 to TRBJ1-6; no clear D. Deletions cut 0 bases from V and 13 bases from J, with 16 bases between. The CDR3 sequence is 15 residues long. Germline-derived CDR1 and CDR2 are SGHAT and FQNNGV. This CDR3 is CASSLEPGSLRPLHF. The DNA for the CDR3 is TGTGCCAGCAGCTTAGAGCCGGGCTCGTTAAGGCCCCTCCACTTT.

A few counts support this clonotype. The chain joins TRBV9 to TRBJ1-1; the D gene is possibly TRBD1 (6 bases). Germline assignment: CDR1 SGDLS and CDR2 YYNGEE. Trimming took 7 bases from V and 4 from J, leaving 14 bases between them. This CDR3 region has 13 residues. CDR3 DNA sequence: TGTGCCAGCTCCCCGGGGGCAGGCACTGAAGCTTTCTTT. This sequence encodes CASSPGAGTEAFF.